One and the same sample provided the 27 T cell receptor delta chains below, sequenced in a study of γδ T cells in repeated Plasmodium falciparum infection. Vgamma9/Vdelta2+ and Vdelta2-negative gammadelta T cells were flow-sorted from PBMC for bulk sequencing. TCRdb reanalysed the multiplex PCR reads with CATT. The sample records 50,000 to 65,000 delta-chain clones, 1.7% being singletons. Input material: gamma-delta T cells from blood. These receptors were obtained from a pool of human donors (malaria-infected and uninfected, not separated).

This clone was counted at least ten times. With only one base between it and a far larger clone, this is likely a read error. Within the sample, other DNA sequences also encode this same CDR3. The chain carries TRDV1 and TRDJ1; D is perhaps TRDD2 or TRDD3 (5 bases each). This CDR3 contains 17 residues. The V gene's germline CDR1 is TSWWSYY and CDR2 QGS. CDR3 in DNA: TGTGCTCTCGGGGAAGGTTTCCTCCAGACCTACACCGATAAACTCATCTTT. Amino acid sequence: CALGEGFLQTYTDKLIF.

A few counts support this clone. The protein recorded in TCRdb matches a much larger clone and deviates from this DNA's translation at residue 11, suggesting a read error; the protein here is obtained by translating the DNA. The chain combines TRDV2 with TRDJ3; D may be TRDD3 (5 bases). TCRdb gives no J gene; it was assigned here by matching the DNA to germline. V lost 0 bases and J 1 base, leaving 30 bases between the germline ends. The CDR3 has 24 amino acids. Germline values: CDR1 GEAIGNYY, CDR2 EKD. The CDR3 DNA reads TGTGCCTGTGACACCATCGATTCCCGTACTGAGGGATCAGGGCCTTCCTGGGACACCCGACAGATGTTTTTC. Its protein product is CACDTIDSRTEGSGPSWDTRQMFF.

This clone was detected ten times or more. TCRdb's listed protein matches a much larger clone and diverges from this DNA's translation at residue 8, likely through a read error; the protein shown comes from the DNA. The J gene is TRDJ1, the V gene TRDV2; TRDD3 agrees at 8 bases. CDR1 and CDR2 from the germline V gene are GEAIGNYY and EKD. With V trimmed by 0 bases and J by 0 bases, 20 bases remained unmatched. The CDR3 totals 21 residues. CDR3 protein: CACDTVTEGYAERKDTDKLIF. The CDR3 bases are TGTGCCTGTGACACCGTTACTGAGGGATACGCCGAGCGGAAGGACACCGATAAACTCATCTTT.

Concerning this clone: A far larger clone is off by one base, so a read error is likely. The same CDR3 can be traced to other DNA sequences in this sample. J is TRDJ1 and V is TRDV1, with 10 positions matching TRDD3. Assignment of the J gene here rests on matching the DNA to germline, because TCRdb gives none. Germline assignment: CDR1 TSWWSYY and CDR2 QGS. The CDR3 has 23 residues. The J segment lost 7 bases and the V segment lost 1 base, leaving 30 bases of the junction unmatched. DNA of the CDR3: TGTGCTCTTGGGGAACGAGGTAAGGGCGGCCTACGACTGGGGGATTCCAGACCGTGTAAACTCATCTTT. It translates to CALGERGKGGLRLGDSRPCKLIF.

About this clone itself: An end of the junction does not agree with germline; a read error may underlie this. This sample also contains other DNA sequences that code for the same CDR3. The chain carries TRDV1 and TRDJ1; TRDD2 or TRDD3 may be the D gene (6 bases each). Germline loops: CDR1 TSWWSYY, CDR2 QGS. The CDR3 covers 18 residues. DNA for the CDR3: TGTGCTCCTGGGGAAACCCTACTTCCTCCCGCGGGACCCGATAAACTAATCTTT. Protein: CAPGETLLPPAGPDKLIF.

As to this clone: TCRdb records a much larger clone's protein for this DNA, with a difference at residue 3 that likely arises from a read error; the protein given is the translation of the DNA. The chain combines TRDV3 with TRDJ1; TRDD3 aligns across 12 bases. The J gene was not available in TCRdb and was assigned here by matching the DNA to germline segments. This CDR3 is 13 amino acids long. Germline trimming cut 5 bases from V and 3 bases from J; bases unmatched to any gene: 4. CDR1 and CDR2 (germline): TVYSNPD, GDNSRS (reference sequence). As DNA, the CDR3 is TGTGCCCTTTACTGGGGGATACCCGATAAACTCATCTTT. Its protein is CALYWGIPDKLIF.

A few counts support this clone. It differs at one base from a far larger clone, so likely a read error. Other nucleotide sequences in the sample specify the same CDR3. The chain joins TRDV1 to TRDJ1; TRDD3 matches at 11 bases. TCRdb records no J gene; here it was assigned by comparing the DNA to germline. The CDR3 is 21 amino acids. Germline CDR1 TSWWSYY, CDR2 QGS. The CDR3, as DNA: TGTGCTCTTGGAGAACGGACCATCGATGGGGGATACGGTTCTTATACCGATAAACTCATCTTT. Its translation: CALGERTIDGGYGSYTDKLIF.

This clone has just a few counts. TCRdb assigns this DNA the protein of a much larger clone, which departs from its translation at residue 7; this likely reflects a read error, and the protein shown comes from translating the DNA. This chain uses TRDV1 with TRDJ1, with TRDD3 matching 12 bases. This CDR3 is built from 21 residues. Germline lookup yields CDR1 TSWWSYY and CDR2 QGS. V dropped 0 bases and J dropped 4; count of bases not matched to a gene: 18. In nucleotides, the CDR3 is TGTGCTCTTGGGGAACTAATGACGATAAAGACTGGGGGATACTTAAGCGATAAACTCATCTTT. Translating it yields CALGELMTIKTGGYLSDKLIF.

In this sample, this clone turned up a few times. A read error likely explains why the TCRdb protein, taken from a much larger clone, differs from this DNA's translation at residue 14; the protein shown is translated from the DNA. This chain joins TRAV38-2/DV8 and TRDJ1; TRDD3 matches at 9 bases. Germline CDR1 reads TSESDYY; CDR2 reads QEAYKQQN. The CDR3 contains 20 residues. The V and J ends lost 0 bases and 1 base, in that order; junction bases with no gene match: 16. Here the CDR3 DNA reads TGTGCTTATAGGAGCGCTGATAAAGAAAACTGGGGGAGGTGCACCGATAAACTCATCTTT. Its translation: CAYRSADKENWGRCTDKLIF.

This clone came up many times. It is likely a read error: a sequence one base away is far more abundant. The same CDR3 can be traced to other DNA sequences in this sample. The chain links TRDV1 to TRDJ1; 7 bases line up with TRDD3. The CDR3 is 16 residues long. Germline lookup yields CDR1 TSWWSYY and CDR2 QGS. With V trimmed by 0 bases and J by 3 bases, 7 bases remained unmatched. CDR3 sequence reads: CALGELPGGSPDKLIF. The CDR3, as DNA: TGTGCTCTTGGGGAACTCCCCGGGGGATCTCCCGATAAACTCATCTTT.

Many counts were recorded for this clone. This chain links TRDV3 with TRDJ1, with D maybe TRDD3 (6 bases). The CDR3 has 14 residues. Per germline, CDR1 TVYSNPD and CDR2 GDNSRS (reference sequence). Deletions cut 2 bases from V and 10 bases from J, with 23 bases between. CDR3 coding DNA: TGTGCCTTTGGCCTACCCTTACTGGGACGGAGACTCATCTTT. This encodes CAFGLPLLGRRLIF.

As to this clone: At one boundary the junction diverges from the germline segment, which might be a read error. The V and J genes are TRDV1 and TRDJ1; 8 nucleotides agree with TRDD3. The J gene, not given by TCRdb, was assigned here from a germline match of the nucleotide sequence. In germline, CDR1 is TSWWSYY, CDR2 QGS. The CDR3 is 22 amino acids. As DNA, the CDR3 is TGTGCCCTTGGGGAACGTGCGAGTTACCCTGGGGGACTCTTAACGTACACCGATAAACTCATCTTT. Residues: CALGERASYPGGLLTYTDKLIF.

In its sample, this clone was seen many times. TCRdb shows a much larger clone's protein in place of this DNA's translation, and the two differ at residues 8 and 9, likely through a read error; the protein shown is translated from the DNA. This rearrangement joins TRDV1 to TRDJ2; 7 bases align to TRDD3. TCRdb gives no J gene; it was assigned here by matching the DNA to germline. CDR1 TSWWSYY and CDR2 QGS come from the germline V gene. Germline trimming cut 9 bases from V and 4 bases from J; bases unmatched to any gene: 11. The CDR3 contains 15 residues. The DNA of the CDR3 is TGTGCTCTGACCTACGAAGGGATACCGACAGCACAACTCTTCTTT. This gives the protein CALTYEGIPTAQLFF.

This clone is deemed medium-sized. Within the sample, other DNA sequences also encode this same CDR3. This rearrangement joins TRDV3 to TRDJ2, with TRDD3 matching over 7 bases. V trimming: 0 bases; J trimming: 6 bases; junction bases outside the gene matches: 25. The CDR3 contains 20 residues. Germline V lookup: CDR1 TVYSNPD, CDR2 GDNSRS (reference sequence). CDR3 bases: TGTGCCTTTAGCTATCCCTTTTCGCGAGGACGGGGGATGCATTCAGCACAACTCTTCTTT. It codes for CAFSYPFSRGRGMHSAQLFF.

This clone was seen repeatedly, ten times or more. This DNA translates differently at residue 7 from the TCRdb protein, which is that of a much larger clone; a read error is likely, and the protein shown is the DNA's own translation. This chain links TRDV1 with TRDJ4, with 10 nucleotides matching TRDD3. CDR1 is TSWWSYY, CDR2 QGS, per germline. This CDR3 is 20 amino acids long. J was trimmed by 0 bases and V by 2 bases; bases with no gene match: 18. CDR3 protein: CALGECCQLGDPRNTRPLIF. The CDR3 nucleotides read TGTGCTCTTGGGGAATGCTGCCAACTGGGGGATCCAAGAAATACCAGACCCCTGATCTTT.

Turning to this clone: The protein that TCRdb holds for this DNA derives from a much larger clone and differs from the translated DNA at residue 17, which likely indicates a read error; the protein shown here is translated from the DNA. This chain uses TRDV2 with TRDJ1; 9 nucleotides align to TRDD3. TCRdb supplies no J gene; here it was assigned by aligning the nucleotide sequence to germline. The J segment lost 4 bases and the V segment lost 0 bases, leaving 26 bases of the junction unmatched. This CDR3 spans 22 amino acids. The germline gives CDR1 GEAIGNYY, CDR2 EKD. The CDR3 reads CACDTINPSVLGEGPLIDKLIF. CDR3 bases: TGTGCCTGTGACACCATTAACCCCTCCGTACTGGGGGAAGGTCCGCTCATCGATAAACTCATCTTT.

In the case of this clone: TCRdb assigns this DNA the protein of a much larger clone, which departs from its translation at residue 16; this likely reflects a read error, and the protein shown comes from translating the DNA. This sample also contains other DNA sequences that code for the same CDR3. The chain joins TRDV1 to TRDJ1, with 12 bases matching TRDD3. The CDR3 spans 23 residues. V trimming: 4 bases; J trimming: 2 bases; junction bases outside the gene matches: 26. Germline values: CDR1 TSWWSYY, CDR2 QGS. The CDR3 sequence: CALGARLPIPYWGIPSFTDKLIF. DNA for the CDR3: TGTGCTCTTGGGGCGCGACTTCCAATCCCGTACTGGGGGATACCGAGCTTTACCGATAAACTCATCTTT.

This clone has just a few counts. This likely came from a read error, as a far larger clone is one base away. Other DNA variants within this sample encode the same CDR3. The rearrangement links TRDV1 to TRDJ1; D is tentatively TRDD1 or TRDD3 (6 bases each). The J gene, not given by TCRdb, was assigned here from a germline match of the nucleotide sequence. There are 21 residues in the CDR3. With 5 bases removed from V and 0 bases from J, the gap between germline ends came to 31 bases. The germline V gene encodes CDR1 TSWWSYY and CDR2 QGS. CDR3 coding DNA: TGTGCTCTTGGGTCCCCTCCAGGGAAATACGGTTCTGGGGCTGACACCGATAAACTCATCTTT. Amino acid sequence: CALGSPPGKYGSGADTDKLIF.

This clone has just a few counts. This likely came from a read error, as a far larger clone is one base away. Different DNA sequences within this sample yield the same CDR3. The chain is built from TRDV1 and TRDJ1, with D unclear. V was pared by 3 bases and J by 0 bases, with 23 bases between. The CDR3 is 19 residues long. CDR1 TSWWSYY and CDR2 QGS come from the germline V gene. CDR3 sequence reads: CALGEHETVTTPYTDKLIF. The CDR3 DNA sequence: TGTGCTCTTGGGGAGCATGAAACTGTCACAACTCCTTACACCGATAAACTCATCTTT.

This clone was seen many times. TCRdb lists the protein of a much larger clone for this DNA, which differs at residue 5, so this is likely a read error; the protein given here is translated from the DNA itself. The chain's CDR3 is CACDRSSLGDPYTDKLIF. Written as DNA, the CDR3 is TGTGCCTGTGACCGTTCTTCACTGGGGGATCCGTACACCGATAAACTCATCTTT. This chain uses TRDV2 with TRDJ1; 10 bases fit TRDD3. V lost 3 bases, J lost 0 bases, and 12 bases stayed unmatched. CDR1 and CDR2 from the germline V gene are GEAIGNYY and EKD. The CDR3 length is 18 residues.

Concerning this clone: This likely traces to a read error, being one base from a far larger clone. Distinct nucleotide sequences in the sample also encode this CDR3. This sequence joins TRAV38-2/DV8 and TRDJ1; 10 nucleotides agree with TRDD3. This CDR3 comprises 19 residues. Germline-derived CDR1 and CDR2 are TSESDYY and QEAYKQQN. In DNA form, the CDR3 reads TGTGCCAGTCCCCCCTACGACCTATACTGGGGGATCAACACCGATAAACTCATCTTT. Encoded protein: CASPPYDLYWGINTDKLIF.

This clone was counted many times. The chain joins TRDV1 to TRDJ1; TRDD3 matches at 10 bases. V lost 2 bases, J lost 4 bases, and 22 bases stayed unmatched. The germline CDR1 and CDR2 sequences are TSWWSYY and QGS. The CDR3 covers 21 residues. Here the CDR3 reads CALGEGVASYFPGGYVDKLIF. The DNA for the CDR3 is TGTGCTCTTGGGGAAGGAGTGGCTTCCTACTTTCCCGGGGGATACGTCGATAAACTCATCTTT.

Ten or more counts support this clone. For this DNA, TCRdb reports the protein of a much larger clone, which diverges at residue 13, most likely from a read error; the protein presented here is translated directly from the DNA. This rearrangement joins TRDV2 to TRDJ1, with TRDD3 matching 8 bases. The CDR3 is 16 amino acids. Germline V gene data show CDR1 as GEAIGNYY and CDR2 as EKD. This CDR3 reads CACDTGLGDHTDRLIF. CDR3 bases: TGTGCCTGTGACACCGGCCTGGGGGACCACACCGATAGACTCATCTTT.

In its sample, this clone was seen a few times. The mismatch at residue 8 between this DNA's translation and the TCRdb protein of a much larger clone likely reflects a read error; the protein shown is translated from the DNA. The genes are TRDV2 and TRDJ2, with D hard to call. Trimming left V 0 bases short and J 4 bases short, with 8 bases between. This CDR3 has 14 residues. The germline gives CDR1 GEAIGNYY, CDR2 EKD. Here the CDR3 reads CACDTITWTAQLFF. CDR3 coding DNA: TGTGCCTGTGACACCATTACTTGGACAGCACAACTCTTCTTT.

This clone occurred a few times. The protein held in TCRdb is that of a much larger clone and does not match this DNA's translation at residue 20, likely because of a read error; the protein shown is translated from the DNA. No call exists for the J gene, whereas the V gene is TRDV1; the D call in the table, TRDD3, was not verified against the DNA. The CDR3 sequence is 22 residues long. Germline CDR1 is TSWWSYY and CDR2 is QGS. The CDR3 here is CALGRTWGIRVSSSWDTRQLFF. In DNA form, the CDR3 reads TGTGCTCTTGGGCGAACGTGGGGGATACGCGTTTCGAGCTCCTGGGACACCCGACAGTTGTTTTTC.

In this sample, this clone turned up many times. A junction end diverges from the germline sequence, so it may reflect a read error. CDR3 DNA: TGCTCTGGTCCCTGTGGGAGGACCGATAAACTCATCTTT. The encoded protein is CSGPCGRTDKLIF. The rearrangement links TRDV1 to TRDJ1; no clear D gene. Germline lookup yields CDR1 TSWWSYY and CDR2 QGS. This CDR3 region has 13 residues.

On this clone itself: TCRdb's listed protein matches a much larger clone and diverges from this DNA's translation at residue 8, likely through a read error; the protein shown comes from the DNA. This chain joins TRDV1 and TRDJ1; 12 bases align to TRDD3. CDR3 length: 21 residues. Germline V CDR1 and CDR2: TSWWSYY, QGS. CDR3 sequence reads: CALGDNPPWVGWGIRSDKLIF. As DNA, the CDR3 is TGTGCTCTCGGGGATAATCCTCCTTGGGTTGGCTGGGGGATACGCTCCGATAAACTCATCTTT.